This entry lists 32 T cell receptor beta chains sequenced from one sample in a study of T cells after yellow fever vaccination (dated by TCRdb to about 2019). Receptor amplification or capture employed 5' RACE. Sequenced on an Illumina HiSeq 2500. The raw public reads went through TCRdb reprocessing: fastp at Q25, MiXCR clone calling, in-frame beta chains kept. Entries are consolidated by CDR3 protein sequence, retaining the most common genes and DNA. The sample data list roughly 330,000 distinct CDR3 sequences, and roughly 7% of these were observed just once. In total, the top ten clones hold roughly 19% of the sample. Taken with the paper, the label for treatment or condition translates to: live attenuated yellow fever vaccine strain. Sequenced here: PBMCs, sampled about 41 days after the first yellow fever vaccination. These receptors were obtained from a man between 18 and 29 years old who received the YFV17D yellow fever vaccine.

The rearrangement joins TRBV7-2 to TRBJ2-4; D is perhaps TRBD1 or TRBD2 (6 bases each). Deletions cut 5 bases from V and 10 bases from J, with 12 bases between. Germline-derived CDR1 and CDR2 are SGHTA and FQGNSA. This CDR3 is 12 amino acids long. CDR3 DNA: TGTGCCAGCAGCAGCCGGAGGGGGATTCAGTACTTC. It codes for CASSSRRGIQYF.

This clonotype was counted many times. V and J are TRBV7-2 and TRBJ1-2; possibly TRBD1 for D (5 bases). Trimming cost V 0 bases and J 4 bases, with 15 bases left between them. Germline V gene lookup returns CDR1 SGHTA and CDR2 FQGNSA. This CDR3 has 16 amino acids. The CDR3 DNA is TGTGCCAGCAGCTTAGCTGCCGGCCAGGGAAGCTATGGCTACACCTTC. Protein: CASSLAAGQGSYGYTF.

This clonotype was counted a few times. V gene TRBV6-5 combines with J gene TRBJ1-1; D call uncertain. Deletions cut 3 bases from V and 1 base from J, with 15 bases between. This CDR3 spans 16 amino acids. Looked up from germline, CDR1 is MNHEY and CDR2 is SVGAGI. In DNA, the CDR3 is TGTGCCAGCAGTTATCGATCCAACGTGGGGAACACTGAAGCTTTCTTT. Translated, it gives CASSYRSNVGNTEAFF.

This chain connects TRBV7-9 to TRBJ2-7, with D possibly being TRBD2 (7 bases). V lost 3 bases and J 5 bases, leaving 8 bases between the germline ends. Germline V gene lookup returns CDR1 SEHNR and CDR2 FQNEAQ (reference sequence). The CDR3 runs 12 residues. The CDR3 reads CASSLGGHEQYV. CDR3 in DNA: TGTGCCAGCAGCTTGGGGGGGCACGAGCAGTACGTC.

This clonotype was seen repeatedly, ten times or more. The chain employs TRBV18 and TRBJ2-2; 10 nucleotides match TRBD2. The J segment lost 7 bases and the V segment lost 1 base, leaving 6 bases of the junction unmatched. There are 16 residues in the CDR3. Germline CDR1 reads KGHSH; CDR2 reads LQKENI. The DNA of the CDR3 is TGTGCCAGCTCACCACTGCTAGCGGGGGAAAACGGGGAGCTGTTTTTT. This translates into CASSPLLAGENGELFF.

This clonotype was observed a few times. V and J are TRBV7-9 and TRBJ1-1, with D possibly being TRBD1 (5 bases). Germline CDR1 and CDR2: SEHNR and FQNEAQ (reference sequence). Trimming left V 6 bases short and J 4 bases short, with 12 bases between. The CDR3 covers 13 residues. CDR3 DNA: TGTGCCAGCAGGATCGACGGGGGCACTGAAGCTTTCTTT. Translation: CASRIDGGTEAFF.

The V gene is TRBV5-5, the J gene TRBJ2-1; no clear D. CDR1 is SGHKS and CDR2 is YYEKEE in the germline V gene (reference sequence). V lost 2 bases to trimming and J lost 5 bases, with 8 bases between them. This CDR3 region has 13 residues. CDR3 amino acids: CASSFWADNEQFF. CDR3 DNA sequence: TGTGCCAGCAGCTTTTGGGCGGACAATGAGCAGTTCTTC.

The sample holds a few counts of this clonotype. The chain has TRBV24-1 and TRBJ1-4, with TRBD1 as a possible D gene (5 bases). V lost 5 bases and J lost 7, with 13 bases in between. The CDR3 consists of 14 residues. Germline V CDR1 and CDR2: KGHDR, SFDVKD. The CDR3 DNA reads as TGTGCCACCAGTGTGTCGGGGGTTGGTGAAAAACTGTTTTTT. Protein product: CATSVSGVGEKLFF.

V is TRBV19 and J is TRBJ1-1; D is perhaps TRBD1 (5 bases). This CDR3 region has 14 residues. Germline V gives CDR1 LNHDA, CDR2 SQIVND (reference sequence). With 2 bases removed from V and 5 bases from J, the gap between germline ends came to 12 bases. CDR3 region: CASSIRGFGTEAFF. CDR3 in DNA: TGTGCCAGTAGTATAAGGGGCTTCGGGACTGAAGCTTTCTTT.

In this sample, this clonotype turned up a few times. The CDR3 loop is CASRSPGTTNEKLFF. The CDR3 DNA sequence: TGTGCCAGCAGATCACCGGGGACAACTAATGAAAAACTGTTTTTT. This chain links TRBV25-1 with TRBJ1-4; D is undetermined. The CDR3 is 15 residues long. Germline assignment: CDR1 MGHDK and CDR2 SYGVNS. The V and J ends lost 6 bases and 0 bases respectively, with 11 bases between them.

The CDR3 nucleotides are TGTGCCAGCAGTAAAAACGCCGGGGGGCTACCGAACACCGGGGAGCTGTTTTTT. As protein: CASSKNAGGLPNTGELFF. V gene TRBV11-1 combines with J gene TRBJ2-2, with D possibly TRBD2 on 7 matching bases. Deletions cut 6 bases from V and 0 bases from J, with 20 bases between. CDR1 is SGHAT, CDR2 FQDESV, per germline (reference sequence). This CDR3 comprises 18 residues.

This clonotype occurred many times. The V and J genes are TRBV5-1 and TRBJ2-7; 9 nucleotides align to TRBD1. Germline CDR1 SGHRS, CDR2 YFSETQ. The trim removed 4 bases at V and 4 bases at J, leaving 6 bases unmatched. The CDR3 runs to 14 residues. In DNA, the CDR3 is TGCGCCAGCAGCCCGGGACAGGGAGTTTACGAGCAGTACTTC. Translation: CASSPGQGVYEQYF.

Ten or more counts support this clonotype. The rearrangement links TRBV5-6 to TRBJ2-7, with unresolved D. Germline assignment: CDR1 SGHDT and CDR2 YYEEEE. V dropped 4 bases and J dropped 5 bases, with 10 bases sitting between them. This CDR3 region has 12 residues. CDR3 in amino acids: CASSPGQDEQYF. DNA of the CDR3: TGTGCCAGCAGCCCCGGTCAGGACGAGCAGTACTTC.

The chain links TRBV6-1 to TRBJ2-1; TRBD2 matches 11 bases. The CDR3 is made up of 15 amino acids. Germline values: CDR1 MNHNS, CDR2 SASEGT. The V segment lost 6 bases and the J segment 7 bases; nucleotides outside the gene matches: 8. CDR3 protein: CASSRIAGGPNEQFF. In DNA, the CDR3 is TGTGCCAGCAGCCGCATAGCGGGGGGGCCTAATGAGCAGTTCTTC.

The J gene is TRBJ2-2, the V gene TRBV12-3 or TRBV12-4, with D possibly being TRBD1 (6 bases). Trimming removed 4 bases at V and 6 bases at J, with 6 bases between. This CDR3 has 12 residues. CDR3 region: CASSYRAGELFF. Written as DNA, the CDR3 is TGTGCCAGCAGTTACAGGGCCGGGGAGCTGTTTTTT.

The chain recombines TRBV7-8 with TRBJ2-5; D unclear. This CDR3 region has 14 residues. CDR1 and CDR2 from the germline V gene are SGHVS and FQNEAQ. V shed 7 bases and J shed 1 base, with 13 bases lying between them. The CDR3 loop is CASNQWVSQETQYF. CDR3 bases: TGTGCCAGCAACCAGTGGGTTTCCCAAGAGACCCAGTACTTC.

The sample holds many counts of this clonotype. The CDR3 DNA reads as TGTGCCAGCACCCTGGGCCGGGGGCCCACCGGGGAGCTGTTTTTT. Translating it yields CASTLGRGPTGELFF. V is TRBV12-3 or TRBV12-4 and J is TRBJ2-2; tentatively, D is TRBD1 or TRBD2 (6 bases each). V was shortened by 7 bases and J by 4 bases, with 16 bases between the two germline ends. The length of the CDR3 is 15 residues.

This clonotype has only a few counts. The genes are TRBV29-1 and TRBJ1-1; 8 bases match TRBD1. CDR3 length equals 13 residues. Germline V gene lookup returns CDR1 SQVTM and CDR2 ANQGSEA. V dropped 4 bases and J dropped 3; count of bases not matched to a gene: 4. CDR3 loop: CSVATGGDTEAFF. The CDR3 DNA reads TGCAGCGTTGCAACAGGGGGAGACACTGAAGCTTTCTTT.

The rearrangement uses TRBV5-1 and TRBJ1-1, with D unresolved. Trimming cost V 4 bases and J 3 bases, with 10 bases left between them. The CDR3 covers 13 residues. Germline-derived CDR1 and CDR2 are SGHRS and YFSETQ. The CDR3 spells CASSRAGDTEAFF. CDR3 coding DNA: TGCGCCAGCAGCCGAGCCGGGGACACTGAAGCTTTCTTT.

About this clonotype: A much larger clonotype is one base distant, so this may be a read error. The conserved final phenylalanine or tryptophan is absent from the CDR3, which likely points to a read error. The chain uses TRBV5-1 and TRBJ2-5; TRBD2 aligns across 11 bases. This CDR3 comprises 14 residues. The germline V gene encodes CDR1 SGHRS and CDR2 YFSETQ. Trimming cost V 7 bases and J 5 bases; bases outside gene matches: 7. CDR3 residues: CASGGLAGTETQYL. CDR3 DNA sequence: TGCGCCAGCGGCGGACTAGCGGGTACCGAGACCCAGTACTTG.

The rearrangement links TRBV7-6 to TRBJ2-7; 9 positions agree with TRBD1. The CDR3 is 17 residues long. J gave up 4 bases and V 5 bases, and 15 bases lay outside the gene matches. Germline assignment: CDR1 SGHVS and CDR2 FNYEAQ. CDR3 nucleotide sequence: TGTGCCAGCAGCCCACTCCCTCGACAGGGGGGTTTTTACGAGCAGTACTTC. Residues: CASSPLPRQGGFYEQYF.

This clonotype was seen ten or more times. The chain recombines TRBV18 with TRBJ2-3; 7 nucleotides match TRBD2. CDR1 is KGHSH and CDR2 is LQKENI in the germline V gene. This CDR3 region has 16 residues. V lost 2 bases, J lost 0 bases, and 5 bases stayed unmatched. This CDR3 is CASSPRSGESTDTQYF. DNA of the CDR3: TGTGCCAGCTCACCAAGGAGCGGGGAAAGCACAGATACGCAGTATTTT.

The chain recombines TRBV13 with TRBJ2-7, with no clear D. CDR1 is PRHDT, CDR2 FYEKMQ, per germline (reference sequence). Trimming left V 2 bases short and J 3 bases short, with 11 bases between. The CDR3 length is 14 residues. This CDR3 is CASSLSYGHYEQYV. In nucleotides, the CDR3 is TGTGCCAGCAGCTTATCCTACGGGCACTACGAGCAGTACGTC.

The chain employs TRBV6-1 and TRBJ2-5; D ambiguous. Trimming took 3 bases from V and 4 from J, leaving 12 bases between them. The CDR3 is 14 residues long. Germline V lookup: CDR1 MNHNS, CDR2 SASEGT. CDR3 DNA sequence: TGTGCCAGCAGTGAGGGCCCGAACGGAGAGACCCAGTACTTC. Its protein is CASSEGPNGETQYF.

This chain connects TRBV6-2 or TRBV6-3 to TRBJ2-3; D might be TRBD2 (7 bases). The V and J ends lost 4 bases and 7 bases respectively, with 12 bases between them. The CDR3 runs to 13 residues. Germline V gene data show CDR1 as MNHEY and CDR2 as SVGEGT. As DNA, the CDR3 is TGTGCCAGCAGTTTGGGGGGGCCCTATACGCAGTATTTT. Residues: CASSLGGPYTQYF.

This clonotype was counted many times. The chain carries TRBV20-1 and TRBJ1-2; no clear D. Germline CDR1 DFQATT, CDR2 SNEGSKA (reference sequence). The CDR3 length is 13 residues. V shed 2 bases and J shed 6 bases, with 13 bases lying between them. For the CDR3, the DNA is TGCAGTGCTAGAAAATGGGGTGCCCATGGCTACACCTTC. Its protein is CSARKWGAHGYTF.

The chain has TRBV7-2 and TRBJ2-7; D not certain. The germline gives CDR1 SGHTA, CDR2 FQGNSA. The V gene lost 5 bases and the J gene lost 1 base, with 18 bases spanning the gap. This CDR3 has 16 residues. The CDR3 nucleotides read TGTGCCAGCAGCCAACGATACCAGACGGGTTCCTACGAGCAGTACTTC. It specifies CASSQRYQTGSYEQYF.

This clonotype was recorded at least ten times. In DNA form, the CDR3 reads TGTGCCAGCAGCATAGCCGCTGCCAAAAACATTCAGTACTTC. It translates to CASSIAAAKNIQYF. This chain joins TRBV5-4 and TRBJ2-4, with unresolved D. Germline V gene data show CDR1 as SGHNT and CDR2 as YYREEE (reference sequence). Trimming took off 4 bases at V and 1 base at J, with 9 bases between the two ends. This CDR3 has 14 residues.

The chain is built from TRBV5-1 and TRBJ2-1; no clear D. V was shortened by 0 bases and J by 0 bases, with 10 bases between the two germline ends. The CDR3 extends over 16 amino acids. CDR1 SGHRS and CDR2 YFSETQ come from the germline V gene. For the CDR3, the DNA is TGCGCCAGCAGCTTGGGGTCATTCAGCTCCTACAATGAGCAGTTCTTC. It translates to CASSLGSFSSYNEQFF.

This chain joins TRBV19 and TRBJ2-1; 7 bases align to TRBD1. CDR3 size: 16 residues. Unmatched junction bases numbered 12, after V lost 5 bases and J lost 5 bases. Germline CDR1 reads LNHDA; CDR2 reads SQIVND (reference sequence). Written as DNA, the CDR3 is TGTGCCAGTAGTGTACGACAGGGCCTGGGGAACAATGAGCAGTTCTTC. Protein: CASSVRQGLGNNEQFF.

For the CDR3, the DNA is TGTGCCAGCAGCTTGAGGAAAGGGCTGGGCCCTGAAGCTTTCTTT. This gives the protein CASSLRKGLGPEAFF. J is TRBJ1-1 and V is TRBV7-8; no clear D. This CDR3 has 15 residues. V was cut by 3 bases and J by 6 bases, with 17 bases left in between. Per germline, CDR1 SGHVS and CDR2 FQNEAQ.

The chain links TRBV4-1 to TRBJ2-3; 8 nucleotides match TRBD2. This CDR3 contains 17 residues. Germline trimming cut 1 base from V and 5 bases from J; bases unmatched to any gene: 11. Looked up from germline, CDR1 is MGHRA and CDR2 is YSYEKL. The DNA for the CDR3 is TGCGCCAGCAGCCAAGTCGGACCCGGGGGGGAGGGAGATACGCAGTATTTT. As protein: CASSQVGPGGEGDTQYF.